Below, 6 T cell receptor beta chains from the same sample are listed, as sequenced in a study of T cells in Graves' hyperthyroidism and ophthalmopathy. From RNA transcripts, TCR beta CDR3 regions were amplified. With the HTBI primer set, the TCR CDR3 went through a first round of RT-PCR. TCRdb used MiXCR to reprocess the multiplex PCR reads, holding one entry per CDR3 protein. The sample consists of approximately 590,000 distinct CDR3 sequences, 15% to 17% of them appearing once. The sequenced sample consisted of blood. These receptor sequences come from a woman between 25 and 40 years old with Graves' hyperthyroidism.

CDR3 region: CSARGDSNSPLHF. CDR3 DNA: TGCAGTGCTAGAGGGGACTCAAATTCACCCCTCCACTTT. The chain links TRBV20-1 to TRBJ1-6, with D perhaps TRBD1 (5 bases). The V end lost 1 base, the J end lost 7 bases, and 8 bases lay between the germline ends. This CDR3 is 13 amino acids long. The V gene's germline CDR1 is DFQATT and CDR2 SNEGSKA (reference sequence).

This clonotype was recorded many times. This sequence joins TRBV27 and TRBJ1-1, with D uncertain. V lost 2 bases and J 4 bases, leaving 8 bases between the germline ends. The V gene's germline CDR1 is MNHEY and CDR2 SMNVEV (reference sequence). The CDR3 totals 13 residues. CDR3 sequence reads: CASSLGPLTEAFF. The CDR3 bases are TGTGCCAGCAGTTTAGGCCCCCTCACTGAAGCTTTCTTT.

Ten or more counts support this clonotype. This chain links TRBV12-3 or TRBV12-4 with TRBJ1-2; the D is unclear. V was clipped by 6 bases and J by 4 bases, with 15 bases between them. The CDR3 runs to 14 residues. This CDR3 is CASSPPTETYGYTF. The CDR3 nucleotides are TGTGCCAGCAGCCCTCCCACAGAGACCTATGGCTACACCTTC.

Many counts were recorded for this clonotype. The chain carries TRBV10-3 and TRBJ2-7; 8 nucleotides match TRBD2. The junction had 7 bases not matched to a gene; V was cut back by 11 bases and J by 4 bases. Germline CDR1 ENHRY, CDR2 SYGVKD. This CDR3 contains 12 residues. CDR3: CAAGGPGYEQYF. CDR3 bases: TGTGCCGCGGGAGGCCCCGGATACGAGCAGTACTTC.

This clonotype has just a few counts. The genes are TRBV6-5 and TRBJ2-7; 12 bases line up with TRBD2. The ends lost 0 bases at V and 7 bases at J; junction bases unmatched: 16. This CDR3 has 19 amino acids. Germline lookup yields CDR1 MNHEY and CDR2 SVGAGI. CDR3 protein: CASSYSVETSGSSGLEQYF. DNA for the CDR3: TGTGCCAGCAGTTACTCGGTGGAGACTAGCGGGAGTTCCGGTTTGGAGCAGTACTTC.

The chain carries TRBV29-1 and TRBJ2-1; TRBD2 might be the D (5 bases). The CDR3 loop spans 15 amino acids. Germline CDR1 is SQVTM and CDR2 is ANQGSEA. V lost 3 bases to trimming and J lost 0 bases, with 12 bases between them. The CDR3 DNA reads TGCAGCGTTGAGGGTACTAGAAGCTCCTACAATGAGCAGTTCTTC. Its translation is CSVEGTRSSYNEQFF.